This TCR beta chain was identified in a study of T-cell memory formation after mild COVID-19. Turning to this clonotype: Its antigen remains unknown.

V lost 4 bases and J lost 0, with 12 bases in between. This CDR3 has 15 amino acids. Germline CDR1 reads LGHNA; CDR2 reads YSLEER. TCRdb reprocessed the 5' RACE reads with MiXCR, giving one entry per CDR3 protein. This table holds some 210,000 distinct CDR3 sequences, about 10% found once. Study-wide results and limits: CD4/CD8 balance characterized clones contracting day 15 to 85, and CD4+ skew characterized later expanders. Within pre-infection memory, some responding clones were found, suggesting cross-reactive memory joined.

The sample was PBMCs or a T cell subset sorted from them (not recorded which). The sequence was obtained from a man aged 18-30 years who had mild COVID-19 (a few samples of this study predate the infection). Cell type and time point are not known. This chain connects TRBV4-3 to TRBJ1-2; D unresolved. CDR3 DNA sequence: TGCGCCAGCAGCCGAGACTTGGGAGCTAACTATGGCTACACCTTC. It translates to CASSRDLGANYGYTF.